The present entry profiles one T cell receptor beta chain with its context. The target antigen is unknown. The patients all showed relapse after autologous stem cell transplantation, while their brentuximab vedotin exposure varied. Best outcomes ranged across complete response, partial response and progressive disease. This entry belongs to a study of PD-1 blockade in classical Hodgkin lymphoma. Sequencing was performed with immunoSEQ multiplex PCR; in TCRdb, only in-frame clones are kept and a portion is missing. Seen here are around 40,000 clones, over 75% observed once, and the top ten hold 13%. Study conclusions and caveats: No one has yet defined what causes the repertoire differences, which may be disease activity or prior therapy.

This TCR came from a human donor with classical Hodgkin lymphoma. The source was peripheral blood mononuclear cells (PBMCs), collected at baseline.

The CDR3 bases are TGTGCTAGTGGTCCCTTCGACGGATTGGGGGGGCAGTTCTTC. The encoded protein is CASGPFDGLGGQFF. The rearrangement uses TRBV12-5 and TRBJ2-1; perhaps TRBD2 as D (6 bases). The CDR3 spans 14 residues. Trimming cost V 5 bases and J 12 bases, with 20 bases left between them. Germline V gene sequence: CDR1 LGHNT, CDR2 FRNRAP.